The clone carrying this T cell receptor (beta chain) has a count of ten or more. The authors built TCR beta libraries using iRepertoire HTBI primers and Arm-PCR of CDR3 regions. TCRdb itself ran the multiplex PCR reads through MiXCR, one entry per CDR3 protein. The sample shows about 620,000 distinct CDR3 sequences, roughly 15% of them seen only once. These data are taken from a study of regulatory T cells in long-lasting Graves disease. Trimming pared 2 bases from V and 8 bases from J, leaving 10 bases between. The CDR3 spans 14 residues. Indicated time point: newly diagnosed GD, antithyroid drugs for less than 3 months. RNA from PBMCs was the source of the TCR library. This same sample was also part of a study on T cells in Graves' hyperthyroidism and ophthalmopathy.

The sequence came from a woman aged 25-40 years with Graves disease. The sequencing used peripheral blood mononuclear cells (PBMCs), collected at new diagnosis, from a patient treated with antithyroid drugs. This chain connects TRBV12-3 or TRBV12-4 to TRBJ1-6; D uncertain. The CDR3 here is CASSLHSEDSPLHF. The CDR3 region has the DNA TGTGCCAGCAGTTTACATTCGGAGGATTCACCCCTCCACTTT.